The 21 T cell receptor beta chains listed next were all sequenced from one sample in a study of cytotoxic CD8 clonotypes in ibrutinib-treated CLL. Method: immunoSEQ multiplex PCR; TCRdb's copy keeps in-frame clones and lacks some. Of 45,000 or so clones in the sample, about 57% were seen once. The source material was PBMCs, sampled after 24 months of ibrutinib treatment. All receptors derive from a human donor with chronic lymphocytic leukemia.

This sequence joins TRBV5-4 and TRBJ2-5; possibly TRBD1 or TRBD2 for D (5 bases each). The ends were cut back, 7 bases at V and 0 bases at J, with 13 bases in the middle. Germline V gene lookup returns CDR1 SGHNT and CDR2 YYREEE (reference sequence). The CDR3 length is 14 residues. CDR3 sequence: CASSGGGYQETQYF. In DNA, the CDR3 is TGTGCCAGCTCTGGTGGGGGTTACCAAGAGACCCAGTACTTC.

This chain links TRBV27 with TRBJ1-1, with D unresolved. Trimming removed 7 bases at V and 7 bases at J, with 10 bases between. Germline CDR1 and CDR2: MNHEY and SMNVEV (reference sequence). This CDR3 region has 11 residues. CDR3 region: CASTSGSEAFF. Written as DNA, the CDR3 is TGTGCCAGCACCTCCGGCAGTGAAGCTTTCTTT.

The count of this clone is one. The chain is built from TRBV25-1 and TRBJ1-1; D might be TRBD1 (5 bases). In germline, CDR1 is MGHDK, CDR2 SYGVNS. V was shortened by 3 bases and J by 0 bases, with 11 bases between the two germline ends. The CDR3 runs 15 residues. CDR3 protein: CASSDSTVMNTEAFF. DNA for the CDR3: TGTGCCAGCAGTGACTCGACAGTGATGAACACTGAAGCTTTCTTT.

This chain connects TRBV5-1 to TRBJ1-2; D perhaps matches TRBD1 (6 bases). Trimming took 0 bases from V and 8 from J, leaving 11 bases between them. This CDR3 has 13 amino acids. The V gene's germline CDR1 is SGHRS and CDR2 YFSETQ. CDR3 in amino acids: CASSLAEGTGYTF. The CDR3 nucleotides are TGCGCCAGCAGCTTGGCCGAAGGGACAGGCTACACCTTC.

This clone was seen only once. This chain uses TRBV5-1 with TRBJ1-1, with D maybe TRBD1 (5 bases). Germline CDR1 reads SGHRS; CDR2 reads YFSETQ. The ends were cut back, 0 bases at V and 1 base at J, with 10 bases in the middle. This CDR3 has 15 amino acids. CDR3 amino acids: CASSLGGAWNTEAFF. The CDR3 nucleotides are TGCGCCAGCAGCTTGGGAGGGGCCTGGAACACTGAAGCTTTCTTT.

The chain employs TRBV6-5 and TRBJ1-1, with 9 nucleotides matching TRBD1. The CDR3 has 15 residues. Germline CDR1 MNHEY, CDR2 SVGAGI. V was pared by 5 bases and J by 7 bases, with 11 bases of the junction left unmatched. The CDR3 protein is CASSPTTGGVGEAFF. CDR3 bases: TGTGCCAGCAGTCCCACGACAGGGGGAGTCGGTGAAGCTTTCTTT.

This clone was counted a few times. The chain uses TRBV7-6 and TRBJ2-1; D remains unclear. The V gene's germline CDR1 is SGHVS and CDR2 FNYEAQ. This CDR3 is 12 amino acids long. Trimming left V 4 bases short and J 8 bases short, with 9 bases between. CDR3 loop: CASSSFSDEQFF. The CDR3 nucleotides read TGTGCCAGCAGCTCCTTCTCGGATGAGCAGTTCTTC.

This chain joins TRBV29-1 and TRBJ1-1; maybe TRBD1 (5 bases). CDR3 length: 13 residues. Germline CDR1 reads SQVTM; CDR2 reads ANQGSEA. V lost 5 bases to trimming and J lost 1 base, with 11 bases between them. In DNA, the CDR3 is TGCAGCGTTCGGAGGCAGGGGAACACTGAAGCTTTCTTT. It specifies CSVRRQGNTEAFF. The entire variable domain, with the rest obtained from reference TRBV29-1 and TRBJ1-1, is as follows: SAVISQKPSRDICQRGTSLTIQCQVDSQVTMMFWYRQQPGQSLTLIATANQGSEATYESGFVIDKFPISRPNLTFSTLTVSNMSPEDSSIYLCSVRRQGNTEAFFGQGTRLTVV.

In its sample, this clone was seen many times. J is TRBJ2-7 and V is TRBV4-1, with 9 bases lining up with TRBD1. V dropped 2 bases and J dropped 6; count of bases not matched to a gene: 8. From germline, CDR1 is MGHRA and CDR2 YSYEKL. The CDR3 length is 15 residues. DNA of the CDR3: TGCGCCAGCAGCCAATGGGGGACAGGGTTCTTCGAGCAGTACTTC. The encoded protein is CASSQWGTGFFEQYF.

This clone was counted ten times or more. This chain connects TRBV7-9 to TRBJ1-6; D unresolved. V dropped 0 bases and J dropped 8 bases, with 8 bases sitting between them. CDR1 is SEHNR and CDR2 is FQNEAQ in the germline V gene (reference sequence). The CDR3 is made up of 14 amino acids. The CDR3 nucleotides read TGTGCCAGCAGCTTAGCTAGGAGGGATTCACCCCTCCACTTT. Translation gives CASSLARRDSPLHF.

This chain connects TRBV7-9 to TRBJ2-5; the D gene is possibly TRBD1 (6 bases). In germline, CDR1 is SEHNR, CDR2 FQNEAQ (reference sequence). V was pared by 5 bases and J by 1 base, with 11 bases between. The CDR3 covers 14 residues. The CDR3 here is CASSPRQAQETQYF. DNA of the CDR3: TGTGCCAGCAGCCCGCGACAGGCCCAAGAGACCCAGTACTTC.

This clone is a singleton in its sample. CDR3 loop: CATKPYNEQFF. The CDR3 coding sequence is TGTGCCACCAAACCCTACAATGAGCAGTTCTTC. The chain links TRBV6-1 to TRBJ2-1; D remains ambiguous. The CDR3 is made up of 11 amino acids. V dropped 10 bases and J dropped 2 bases, with 6 bases sitting between them. Looked up from germline, CDR1 is MNHNS and CDR2 is SASEGT.

This chain's CDR3 is CSAGQGTTGELFF. DNA for the CDR3: TGCAGCGCGGGACAGGGGACTACCGGGGAGCTGTTTTTT. The chain recombines TRBV29-1 with TRBJ2-2; TRBD1 matches at 10 bases. This CDR3 has 13 amino acids. J was trimmed by 5 bases and V by 7 bases; bases with no gene match: 4. CDR1 and CDR2 from the germline V gene are SQVTM and ANQGSEA.

The rearrangement joins TRBV5-6 to TRBJ1-2, with D possibly TRBD1 on 5 matching bases. In germline, CDR1 is SGHDT, CDR2 YYEEEE. This CDR3 has 13 residues. The V and J ends lost 2 bases and 5 bases respectively, with 10 bases between them. The CDR3 nucleotides read TGTGCCAGCAGCTTAAACAGGATGTATGGCTACACCTTC. Translating gives CASSLNRMYGYTF.

The chain recombines TRBV2 with TRBJ2-5; D is perhaps TRBD2 (5 bases). The V end lost 7 bases, the J end lost 8 bases, and 17 bases lay between the germline ends. Germline V gives CDR1 SNHLY, CDR2 FYNNEI. The CDR3 runs 13 residues. CDR3 DNA: TGTGCCAGCACCCCCGGGGTTTCCACCACCCAGTACTTC. Translated: CASTPGVSTTQYF.

The chain combines TRBV6-6 with TRBJ2-7; the D gene is possibly TRBD2 (5 bases). V was clipped by 11 bases and J by 0 bases, with 14 bases between them. This CDR3 contains 13 residues. Looked up from germline, CDR1 is MNHNY and CDR2 is SVGAGI (reference sequence). In nucleotides, the CDR3 is TGTGCCTCTCTCCGAGGGTACTCCTACGAGCAGTACTTC. Its protein product is CASLRGYSYEQYF.

The CDR3 nucleotides read TGCGCCAGCACCGCGGGGGCCAGGGCCGGGGAGCTGTTTTTT. It is translated as CASTAGARAGELFF. This chain connects TRBV5-1 to TRBJ2-2, with a possible D match to TRBD2 (7 bases). The CDR3 totals 14 residues. Germline CDR1 reads SGHRS; CDR2 reads YFSETQ. Deletions cut 6 bases from V and 6 bases from J, with 15 bases between.

The rearrangement uses TRBV15 and TRBJ1-5; 8 bases line up with TRBD1. The CDR3 is 16 amino acids. Germline V gene lookup returns CDR1 LNHNV and CDR2 YYDKDF (reference sequence). V dropped 4 bases and J dropped 5; count of bases not matched to a gene: 10. DNA for the CDR3: TGTGCCACCAGCAATCAGGACAGGGCCAACTATCAGCCCCAGCATTTT. Encoded protein: CATSNQDRANYQPQHF.

The V call is TRBV5-6, the J call TRBJ1-2, with D maybe TRBD1 (5 bases). V lost 5 bases and J lost 0, with 14 bases in between. This CDR3 comprises 15 residues. The germline V gene has CDR1 SGHDT and CDR2 YYEEEE. CDR3 DNA: TGTGCCAGCAGACCTCGGAGGGGTTCTAACTATGGCTACACCTTC. Translation gives CASRPRRGSNYGYTF.

This chain uses TRBV2 with TRBJ1-5; TRBD1 is a possible D gene (5 bases). Germline CDR1 SNHLY, CDR2 FYNNEI. V was cut by 2 bases and J by 1 base, with 9 bases left in between. This CDR3 is built from 15 residues. DNA of the CDR3: TGTGCCAGCAGTGAAAGGTCAGGGAGCAATCAGCCCCAGCATTTT. It yields the protein CASSERSGSNQPQHF.

CDR3 sequence reads: CASSQGGDSDTDTQYF. CDR3 nucleotide sequence: TGTGCCAGCAGCCAGGGGGGAGATTCGGACACAGATACGCAGTATTTT. The chain uses TRBV5-4 and TRBJ2-3, with D perhaps TRBD1 (7 bases). V gave up 4 bases and J gave up 2 bases, with 17 bases separating them. CDR1 SGHNT and CDR2 YYREEE come from the germline V gene (reference sequence). CDR3 length: 16 amino acids. The full variable domain, with the rest looked up from reference TRBV5-4 and TRBJ2-3, is ETGVTQSPTHLIKTRGQQVTLRCSSQSGHNTVSWYQQALGQGPQFIFQYYREEENGRGNFPPRFSGLQFPNYSSELNVNALELDDSALYLCASSQGGDSDTDTQYFGPGTRLTVL.